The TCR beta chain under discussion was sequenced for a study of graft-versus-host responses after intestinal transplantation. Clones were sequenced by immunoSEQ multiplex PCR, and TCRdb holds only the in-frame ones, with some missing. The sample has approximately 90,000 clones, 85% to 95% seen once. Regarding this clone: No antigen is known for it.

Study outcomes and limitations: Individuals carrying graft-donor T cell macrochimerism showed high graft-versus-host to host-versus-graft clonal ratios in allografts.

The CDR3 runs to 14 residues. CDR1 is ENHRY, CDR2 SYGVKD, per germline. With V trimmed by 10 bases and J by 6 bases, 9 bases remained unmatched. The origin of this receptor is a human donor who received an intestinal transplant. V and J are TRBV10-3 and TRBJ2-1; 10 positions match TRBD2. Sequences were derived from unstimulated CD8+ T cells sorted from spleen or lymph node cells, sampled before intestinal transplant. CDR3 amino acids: CASSTSGETNEQFF. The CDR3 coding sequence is TGTGCCAGTTCAACTAGCGGGGAAACCAATGAGCAGTTCTTC.